The T cell receptor beta chain described here comes from a study of shared clonotypes between healthy human individuals. Sequencing used immunoSEQ multiplex PCR; TCRdb keeps in-frame clones, though not all of them. The profile shows 2,500,000 or so clones, roughly nine tenths of them singletons. The sequence derives from a man between 18 and 35 years old in good health. Material for sequencing was naive CD4+ T cells sorted from blood. The subset: CD45RA+ positively selected.

This chain's CDR3 is CASSERQVARVYEQYF. Here the CDR3 DNA reads TGTGCCAGCAGTGAACGACAGGTGGCCCGGGTCTACGAGCAGTACTTC. The rearrangement uses TRBV6-1 and TRBJ2-7, with D perhaps matching TRBD1 (6 bases). Trimming removed 2 bases from V and 3 bases from J, with 17 bases in between. The CDR3 sequence is 16 residues long. Germline lookup yields CDR1 MNHNS and CDR2 SASEGT.